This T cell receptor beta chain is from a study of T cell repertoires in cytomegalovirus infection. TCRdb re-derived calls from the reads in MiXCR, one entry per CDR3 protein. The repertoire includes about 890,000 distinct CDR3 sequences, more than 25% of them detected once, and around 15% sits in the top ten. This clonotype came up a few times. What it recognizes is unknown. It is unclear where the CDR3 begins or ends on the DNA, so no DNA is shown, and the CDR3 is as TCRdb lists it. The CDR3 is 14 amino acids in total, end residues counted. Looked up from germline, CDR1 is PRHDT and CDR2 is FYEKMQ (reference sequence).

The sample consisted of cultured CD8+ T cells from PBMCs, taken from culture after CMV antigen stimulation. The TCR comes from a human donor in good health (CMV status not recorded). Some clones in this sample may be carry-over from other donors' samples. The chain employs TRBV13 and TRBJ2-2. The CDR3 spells CASILGADTGELFF.